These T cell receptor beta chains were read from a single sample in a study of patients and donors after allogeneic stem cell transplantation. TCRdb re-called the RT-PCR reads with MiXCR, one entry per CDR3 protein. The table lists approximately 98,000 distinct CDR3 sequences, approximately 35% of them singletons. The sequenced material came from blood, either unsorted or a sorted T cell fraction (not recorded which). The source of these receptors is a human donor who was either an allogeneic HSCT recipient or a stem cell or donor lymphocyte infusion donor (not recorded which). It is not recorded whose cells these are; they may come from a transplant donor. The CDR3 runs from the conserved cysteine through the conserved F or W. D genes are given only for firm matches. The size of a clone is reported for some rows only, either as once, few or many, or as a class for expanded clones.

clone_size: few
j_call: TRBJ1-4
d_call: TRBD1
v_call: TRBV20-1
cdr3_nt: TGCAGTGCTAGAGGACAGGGGAAAAATGAAAAACTGTTTTTT
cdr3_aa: CSARGQGKNEKLFF

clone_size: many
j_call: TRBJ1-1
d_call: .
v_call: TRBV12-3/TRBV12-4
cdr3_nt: TGTGCCAGCAGCCGGACAGAAAACACTGAAGCTTTCTTT
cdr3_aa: CASSRTENTEAFF

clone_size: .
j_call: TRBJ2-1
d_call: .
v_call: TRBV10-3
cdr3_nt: TGTGCCATCAGTGTTGGCAGGAACCACAATGAGCAGTTCTTC
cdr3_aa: CAISVGRNHNEQFF

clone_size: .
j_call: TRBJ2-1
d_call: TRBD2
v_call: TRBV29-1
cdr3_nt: TGCAGCGTTGACGAACTAGCGGGAGTCAATGAGCAGTTCTTC
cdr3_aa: CSVDELAGVNEQFF

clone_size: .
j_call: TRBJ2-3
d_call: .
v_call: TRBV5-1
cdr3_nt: TGCGCCAGCAGCTTAAGGACTAACCCTAGCACAGATACGCAGTATTTT
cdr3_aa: CASSLRTNPSTDTQYF

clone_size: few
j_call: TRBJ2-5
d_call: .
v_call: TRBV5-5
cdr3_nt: TGTGCCAGCAGCGCCCCCCTCGGAGAGACCCAGTACTTC
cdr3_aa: CASSAPLGETQYF

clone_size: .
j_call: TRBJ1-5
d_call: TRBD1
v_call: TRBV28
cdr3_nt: TGTGCCAGCAGTGCTTGGGACAGTCCGAGGGATCAGCCCCAGCATTTT
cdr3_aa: CASSAWDSPRDQPQHF

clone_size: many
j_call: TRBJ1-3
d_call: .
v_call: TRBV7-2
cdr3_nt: TGTGCCAGCACTTGGAATTTTGGAAACACCATATATTTT
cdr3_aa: CASTWNFGNTIYF

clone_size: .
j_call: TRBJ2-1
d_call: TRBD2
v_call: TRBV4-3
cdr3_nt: TGCGCCAGCAGCCAGTTCAGTAGCGGGAATTCTCAGCAGTTCTTC
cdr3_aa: CASSQFSSGNSQQFF

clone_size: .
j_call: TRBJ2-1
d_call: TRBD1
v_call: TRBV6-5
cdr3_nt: TGTGCCAGCAGCAACCGGGACAGGGGACCCTACAATGAGCAGTTCTTC
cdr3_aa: CASSNRDRGPYNEQFF